The sequence of this TCR beta chain was determined in a study of cytomegalovirus exposure and HLA in healthy donors. Study-level findings and limits: When a later analysis compared HLA-associated TCR beta chains with equally common others, the HLA-associated chains turned out to be more clonally expanded and to have lower generation probabilities. In a later analysis, 16,951 TCR beta sequences were associated with HLA alleles at 0.05 false discovery rate.

For this clone: Its specificity is unknown.

It was with 60 Vbeta and 13 Jbeta primers that the PCR ran. The protocol was immunoSEQ multiplex PCR, while the TCRdb copy is restricted to in-frame clones and leaves out a portion. The sample contains about 200,000 clones, approximately 82% of which appear only once. This sequence was found in a male donor in good health and CMV-seronegative. The material sequenced was PBMCs.

The CDR3 nucleotides are TGTGCCAGCAGCGTCGGACTAGACTACGAGCAGTACTTC. Its protein product is CASSVGLDYEQYF. The chain joins TRBV5-4 to TRBJ2-7; TRBD2 matches 7 bases. V was clipped by 4 bases and J by 3 bases; unmatched bases: 4. The CDR3 loop spans 13 amino acids. In germline, CDR1 is SGHNT, CDR2 YYREEE (reference sequence). The whole variable domain, filled in from reference TRBV5-4 and TRBJ2-7, reads ETGVTQSPTHLIKTRGQQVTLRCSSQSGHNTVSWYQQALGQGPQFIFQYYREEENGRGNFPPRFSGLQFPNYSSELNVNALELDDSALYLCASSVGLDYEQYFGPGTRLTVT.